The entry below describes one TCR beta chain. The source of the sample is a study of blood T cell repertoires in COVID-19. Across the study: Sites in the United States, Italy and Spain provided acute and convalescent COVID-19 samples. Nucleic acid was either cDNA or gDNA, and it came from T cells, B-cell-depleted T cells, or PBMCs.

The germline gives CDR1 MDHEN, CDR2 SYDVKM. This CDR3 has 16 amino acids. The junction had 12 bases not matched to a gene; V was cut back by 6 bases and J by 2 bases. As handled by the study authors: Cell counts per sample came from amplifying reference gene primers. Here immunoSEQ multiplex PCR was the method, and the copy in TCRdb shows in-frame clones only, minus some. V and J calls and clone size are as listed in that table; D and trimming were resolved from the DNA. The repertoire includes around 330,000 clones, over 75% of them detected once, and approximately 4% sits in the top ten. The rearrangement links TRBV28 to TRBJ1-2, with TRBD1 matching over 7 bases. This receptor was obtained from a woman aged 45-65 years with active or convalescent COVID-19. The sequencing sample was made of peripheral blood. CDR3 sequence (DNA): TGTGCCAGCAGGTCAACGGGACAGTTCTCAAACTATGGCTACACCTTC. It codes for CASRSTGQFSNYGYTF.